The 24 T cell receptor delta chains listed next were all sequenced from one sample in a study of gamma-delta T cells after stem cell transplantation. TCRdb re-called the RT-PCR reads with CATT. The table lists about 11,000 delta-chain clones, around 1.4% of them singletons. The sample comprised gamma-delta T cells. The receptors shown here come from a human donor. It is not recorded whose cells these are; they may come from a transplant donor.

The sample holds a few counts of this clone. With a much larger clone just one base away, this may be a read error. The identical CDR3 is also encoded by other nucleotide sequences in the sample. This chain connects TRDV2 to TRDJ1, with 13 bases identical to TRDD3. The CDR3 runs to 18 residues. Germline V gene lookup returns CDR1 GEAIGNYY and CDR2 EKD. The V gene end was trimmed by 3 bases and the J gene end by 5 bases; junction bases not matched to a gene: 14. In DNA form, the CDR3 reads TGTGCCTGTGACTCCATACTGGGGGATACGCGTAACCCTGATAAACTCATCTTT. It encodes CACDSILGDTRNPDKLIF.

This clone was counted between two and nine times. The mismatch at residue 7 between this DNA's translation and the TCRdb protein of a much larger clone likely reflects a read error; the protein shown is translated from the DNA. The V gene is TRDV2, the J gene TRDJ1; D assignment may be TRDD2 or TRDD3 (5 bases each). V was cut by 3 bases and J by 2 bases, with 27 bases left in between. Germline V CDR1 and CDR2: GEAIGNYY, EKD. This CDR3 spans 19 amino acids. CDR3 sequence: CACDHMVPSPLRDTDKLIF. The CDR3 DNA reads as TGTGCCTGTGACCACATGGTGCCTTCACCCCTCCGGGATACCGATAAACTCATCTTT.

Remarks on this clone: A far larger clone differs by one base, so this is likely a read error. This sample includes further DNA sequences coding for the same CDR3. The J gene is TRDJ1, the V gene TRDV2; 8 bases are a match to TRDD3. The CDR3 length is 16 residues. CDR1 is GEAIGNYY and CDR2 is EKD in the germline V gene. Trimming removed 4 bases from V and 0 bases from J; junction bases left unmatched: 9. Here the CDR3 reads CACELLGASYTDKLIF. CDR3 DNA: TGTGCCTGTGAGTTACTGGGGGCCTCGTACACCGATAAACTCATCTTT.

The genes are TRDV2 and TRDJ1; TRDD3 matches at 7 bases. The CDR3 spans 16 residues. With 0 bases clipped from V and 0 bases from J, the junction kept 6 bases outside the gene matches. The germline V gene has CDR1 GEAIGNYY and CDR2 EKD. DNA for the CDR3: TGTGCCTGTGACACCCTGGGGGCTACCTACACCGATAAACTCATCTTT. It codes for CACDTLGATYTDKLIF.

This chain joins TRDV3 and TRDJ1; D might be TRDD3 (6 bases). Trimming left V 5 bases short and J 2 bases short, with 27 bases between. The CDR3 runs to 17 residues. In germline, CDR1 is TVYSNPD, CDR2 GDNSRS (reference sequence). As DNA, the CDR3 is TGTGCCGGAGCCATTCAGCGAAGGGGGAGGAGAACCGATAAACTCATCTTT. Translating gives CAGAIQRRGRRTDKLIF.

The gene calls are TRDV2 and TRDJ1; TRDD3 agrees at 11 bases. This CDR3 has 15 amino acids. Germline-derived CDR1 and CDR2 are GEAIGNYY and EKD. The ends lost 5 bases at V and 3 bases at J; junction bases unmatched: 7. CDR3 region: CACAGLGDRSDKLIF. The DNA for the CDR3 is TGTGCCTGTGCCGGACTGGGGGATAGGTCCGATAAACTCATCTTT.

This clone was observed a few times. The protein that TCRdb holds for this DNA derives from a much larger clone and differs from the translated DNA at residue 14, which likely indicates a read error; the protein shown here is translated from the DNA. CDR3 region: CACDTVLTGGYALSDKLIF. The CDR3 DNA is TGTGCCTGTGACACCGTTCTGACTGGGGGATACGCTTTGTCCGATAAACTCATCTTT. The chain carries TRDV2 and TRDJ1, with 13 bases matching TRDD3. V was clipped by 0 bases and J by 3 bases; unmatched bases: 12. The length of the CDR3 is 19 residues. The germline gives CDR1 GEAIGNYY, CDR2 EKD.

This clone was picked up many times. The V and J genes are TRDV2 and TRDJ2; TRDD3 matches 7 bases. Germline V gene lookup returns CDR1 GEAIGNYY and CDR2 EKD. CDR3 length: 18 residues. V shed 5 bases, J shed 1 base, and the junction held 15 bases outside the gene matches. CDR3 in DNA: TGTGCCTGTGGGTTGTGGCTGGGGGCCCTCTGTTTGACAGCACAACTCTTCTTT. It is translated as CACGLWLGALCLTAQLFF.

The sample holds a few counts of this clone. The protein in TCRdb stems from a much larger clone and differs at residue 4 from this DNA's translation, likely a read error; here the protein is translated from the DNA. The CDR3 sequence is CACETVWGPRSSTDKLIF. The CDR3 region has the DNA TGTGCCTGTGAAACCGTTTGGGGGCCCCGTAGTAGCACCGATAAACTCATCTTT. V gene TRDV2 combines with J gene TRDJ1, with D tentatively TRDD3 (6 bases). V was pared by 4 bases and J by 1 base, with 24 bases between. Per germline, CDR1 GEAIGNYY and CDR2 EKD. CDR3 length: 18 residues.

As concerns this clone: The protein in TCRdb stems from a much larger clone and differs at residue 8 from this DNA's translation, likely a read error; here the protein is translated from the DNA. This rearrangement joins TRDV2 to TRDJ1; D gene ambiguous. The CDR3 contains 17 residues. V lost 0 bases and J lost 0, with 16 bases in between. Germline CDR1 reads GEAIGNYY; CDR2 reads EKD. CDR3 in amino acids: CACDTLTGRRYTDKLIF. The CDR3 nucleotides read TGTGCCTGTGACACCCTAACCGGCCGAAGGTACACCGATAAACTCATCTTT.

The chain uses TRAV29/DV5 and TRDJ1, with TRDD3 matching 8 bases. Germline V gives CDR1 NSMFDY, CDR2 ISSIKDK. The CDR3 totals 24 residues. The V gene end was trimmed by 7 bases and the J gene end by 0 bases; junction bases not matched to a gene: 38. The CDR3 DNA is TGTGCACCTAGATATTGGCCTTCCGTAAGTTCTGGGGGACCCTTGGGGGGCTACACCGATAAACTCATCTTT. Its protein is CAPRYWPSVSSGGPLGGYTDKLIF.

Ten or more counts support this clone. The genes are TRDV2 and TRDJ1; tentatively, D is TRDD3 (6 bases). Trimming stripped 0 bases from V and 4 bases from J, with 14 bases between. Germline lookup yields CDR1 GEAIGNYY and CDR2 EKD. The CDR3 consists of 15 residues. CDR3 amino acids: CACDTVGGPGDKLIF. The CDR3 region has the DNA TGTGCCTGTGACACCGTTGGGGGTCCCGGCGATAAACTCATCTTT.

This clone was counted a few times. A far bigger clonotype differs at one base, so this is likely a read error. The sample contains more than one DNA sequence encoding this CDR3. The rearrangement uses TRDV2 and TRDJ1; 7 bases agree with TRDD3. This CDR3 is 21 amino acids long. J lost 0 bases, V lost 0 bases, and 21 bases had no gene match. Germline V gene lookup returns CDR1 GEAIGNYY and CDR2 EKD. CDR3: CACDTVTYSRVGDPHTDKLIF. In nucleotides, the CDR3 is TGTGCCTGTGACACCGTAACTTACTCGAGAGTGGGGGACCCCCACACCGATAAACTCATCTTT.

A word on this clone: This likely reflects a read error, since a far larger clone is one base away. The same CDR3 also results from other DNA sequences found in this sample. This chain links TRDV2 with TRDJ1; unclear D gene. The V gene lost 0 bases and the J gene lost 0 bases, with 16 bases spanning the gap. The CDR3 has 17 amino acids. Germline assignment: CDR1 GEAIGNYY and CDR2 EKD. The DNA of the CDR3 is TGTGCCTGTGACACCGTACAGTCCGCCTCCAACACCGATAAACTCATCTTT. Translation: CACDTVQSASNTDKLIF.

This clone was seen only a few times. This probably arose from a read error, given a far larger clone one base away. This CDR3 is also generated by other DNA sequences in the sample. CDR3 region: CACDTVGGSVGTDKLIF. CDR3 DNA: TGTGCCTGTGACACCGTTGGGGGGTCCGTGGGTACCGATAAACTCATCTTT. This rearrangement joins TRDV2 to TRDJ1; D might be TRDD3 (6 bases). CDR3 length: 17 residues. Germline lookup yields CDR1 GEAIGNYY and CDR2 EKD. Trimming removed 0 bases at V and 2 bases at J, with 18 bases between.

This CDR3 reads CACDNLSPELGDTRTDKLIF. For the CDR3, the DNA is TGTGCCTGTGACAACCTTTCCCCTGAACTGGGGGATACGCGCACCGATAAACTCATCTTT. The chain couples TRDV2 to TRDJ1; 13 positions match TRDD3. This CDR3 comprises 20 residues. The V segment lost 2 bases and the J segment 1 base; nucleotides outside the gene matches: 15. Germline V gene lookup returns CDR1 GEAIGNYY and CDR2 EKD.

CDR3 region: CACDTVLGAAIGDKLIF. The CDR3 nucleotides read TGTGCCTGTGACACGGTACTGGGGGCTGCCATCGGCGATAAACTCATCTTT. The chain carries TRDV2 and TRDJ1, with 8 nucleotides matching TRDD3. The germline V gene has CDR1 GEAIGNYY and CDR2 EKD. This CDR3 contains 17 residues. V shed 1 base and J 4 bases; nucleotides not matched to a gene: 13.

As regards this clone: A read error likely explains this, since a far larger clone differs by one base. Other DNA variants within this sample encode the same CDR3. The chain uses TRDV2 and TRDJ1; TRDD3 aligns across 8 bases. The CDR3 runs to 16 residues. Germline V gene sequence: CDR1 GEAIGNYY, CDR2 EKD. This CDR3 is CACDTLQLGDTDKLIF. The CDR3 region has the DNA TGTGCCTGCGACACGCTACAACTGGGGGACACCGATAAACTCATCTTT.

Of note for this clone: A far larger clone is one nucleotide away, so this likely arose from a read error. The same CDR3 also results from other DNA sequences found in this sample. The chain employs TRDV2 and TRDJ3; 7 bases match TRDD3. CDR1 is GEAIGNYY, CDR2 EKD, per germline. The CDR3 is made up of 20 amino acids. CDR3 coding DNA: TGCGCCTGTGACACCGTTAGGGGGATGCAAAGCTCCTGGGACACCCGACAGATGTTTTTC. This sequence encodes CACDTVRGMQSSWDTRQMFF.

About this clone itself: It differs at one base from a far larger clone, so likely a read error. Other DNA sequences in this sample translate to the same CDR3. The rearrangement joins TRDV2 to TRDJ3; D call uncertain. The CDR3 consists of 18 residues. Per the germline V gene, CDR1 is GEAIGNYY and CDR2 is EKD. The CDR3 loop is CACDTVLGRSWDTRQMFF. DNA for the CDR3: TGTGCTTGTGACACCGTACTCGGCCGCTCCTGGGACACCCGACAGATGTTTTTC.

As regards this clone: This may arise from a read error, as a much more abundant clone is one base away. Additional DNA sequences in this sample encode the identical CDR3. The rearrangement joins TRDV2 to TRDJ1, with 10 bases lining up with TRDD3. The germline V gene encodes CDR1 GEAIGNYY and CDR2 EKD. V shed 1 base, J shed 0 bases, and the junction held 16 bases outside the gene matches. There are 20 residues in the CDR3. Written as DNA, the CDR3 is TGTGCCTGTGACACTCTCGCTACTCTCGTGGGGGATACAGACACCGATAAACTCATCTTT. As protein: CACDTLATLVGDTDTDKLIF.

A few counts support this clone. TCRdb's entry gives the protein of a much larger clone, which mismatches this DNA's translation at residue 8, likely from a read error; the protein reported here is translated from the DNA. The V gene is TRDV2, the J gene TRDJ4; TRDD3 might be the D (6 bases). The length of the CDR3 is 15 residues. Germline CDR1 GEAIGNYY, CDR2 EKD. The V and J ends lost 1 base and 0 bases respectively, with 14 bases between them. CDR3 in amino acids: CACDTLGNDTRPLIF. The CDR3 coding sequence is TGTGCCTGTGACACGCTGGGGAATGACACCAGACCCCTGATCTTT.

Concerning this clone: The TCRdb record carries a much larger clone's protein, which differs from this DNA's translation at residue 10; a read error is the likely cause, and the protein listed here is the DNA translation. The rearrangement uses TRDV2 and TRDJ1; D call uncertain. V shed 0 bases and J shed 3 bases, with 13 bases lying between them. CDR1 is GEAIGNYY and CDR2 is EKD in the germline V gene. The CDR3 is 15 residues long. The CDR3 DNA reads TGTGCCTGTGACACCCTGCAGCCTTACGCCGATAAACTCATCTTT. Protein: CACDTLQPYADKLIF.

This clone was detected a few times. Given a much more abundant clone one base away, this may be a read error. The chain uses TRDV2 and TRDJ2, with TRDD3 matching over 11 bases. Germline V lookup: CDR1 GEAIGNYY, CDR2 EKD. The CDR3 spans 18 residues. The CDR3 coding sequence is TGTGCCTGTGACGCCTTACTGGGGGATAGGGCTTTGATAGCACAACTCTTCTTT. Its protein product is CACDALLGDRALIAQLFF.